A selection of T cell receptor beta chains follows, all from one sample in a study of shared clonotypes between healthy human individuals. Some clones are missing from TCRdb's copy, which holds only in-frame ones; the method was immunoSEQ multiplex PCR. The sample holds 2 million or so clones, roughly 95% seen once. Sequences were obtained from naive CD4+ T cells sorted from blood. The origin of the receptors is a man between 18 and 35 years old in good health. The CDR3 runs from the conserved cysteine through the conserved F or W. Fields, in order: J gene, clone size, V gene, D gene, CDR3 DNA, CDR3 protein. A D gene is named only where the DNA matches it firmly. Where a row states a size, it is once, few, many or the class of an expanded clone; other rows omit it.

J gene: TRBJ2-1; clone size: -; V gene: TRBV13; D gene: -; CDR3 DNA: TGTGCCAGCAGCTTAGAAACCTCCTACAATGAGCAGTTCTTC; CDR3 protein: CASSLETSYNEQFF
J gene: TRBJ1-2; clone size: -; V gene: TRBV6-1; D gene: TRBD1; CDR3 DNA: TGTGCCAGCATGAGACAGGGGAACGGCTACACCTTC; CDR3 protein: CASMRQGNGYTF
J gene: TRBJ2-2; clone size: -; V gene: TRBV28; D gene: TRBD1; CDR3 DNA: TGTGCCAGCAGCCTTACAGGGGGCCTAAACGGGGAGCTGTTTTTT; CDR3 protein: CASSLTGGLNGELFF
J gene: TRBJ1-5; clone size: -; V gene: TRBV7-9; D gene: -; CDR3 DNA: TGTGCCAGCAGCTTAGGAATGGCTGGCAATCAGCCCCAGCATTTT; CDR3 protein: CASSLGMAGNQPQHF
J gene: TRBJ1-2; clone size: -; V gene: TRBV18; D gene: -; CDR3 DNA: TGTGCCAGCTCCGGGGCGCAGCGTGGCTACACCTTC; CDR3 protein: CASSGAQRGYTF
J gene: TRBJ2-3; clone size: -; V gene: TRBV5-1; D gene: TRBD2; CDR3 DNA: TGCGCCAGCAGCTTCCCCTCGGGAGCGGGAGTCCCAGATACGCAGTATTTT; CDR3 protein: CASSFPSGAGVPDTQYF
J gene: TRBJ2-3; clone size: -; V gene: TRBV5-6; D gene: -; CDR3 DNA: TGTGCCAACAGCTTGACAGATACGCAGTATTTT; CDR3 protein: CANSLTDTQYF
J gene: TRBJ2-4; clone size: -; V gene: TRBV9; D gene: -; CDR3 DNA: TGTGCCAGCAGCGTAGAGGACCTAGCCCCCGGACGGTTAGCCAAAAACATTCAGTACTTC; CDR3 protein: CASSVEDLAPGRLAKNIQYF
J gene: TRBJ2-3; clone size: -; V gene: TRBV7-9; D gene: TRBD2; CDR3 DNA: TGTGCCAGCAGCTTACTCGGCGGGGGGAGCACAGATACGCAGTATTTT; CDR3 protein: CASSLLGGGSTDTQYF
J gene: TRBJ2-5; clone size: -; V gene: TRBV19; D gene: -; CDR3 DNA: TGTGCCAGTGTGAGGGGTGTTGGAGAGACCCAGTACTTC; CDR3 protein: CASVRGVGETQYF
J gene: TRBJ1-2; clone size: -; V gene: TRBV5-1; D gene: TRBD1; CDR3 DNA: TGCGCCAGCAGCTGGGGTGGTCTCGACAGGGGGAAATTTCTTATAAACTATGGCTACACCTTC; CDR3 protein: CASSWGGLDRGKFLINYGYTF
J gene: TRBJ1-4; clone size: -; V gene: TRBV30; D gene: TRBD1; CDR3 DNA: TGTGCCTGGACCTTGGGACAGGCAACTAATGAAAAACTGTTTTTT; CDR3 protein: CAWTLGQATNEKLFF
J gene: TRBJ1-5; clone size: -; V gene: TRBV30; D gene: TRBD1; CDR3 DNA: TGTGCCTGGAGTCACCGGGACAGGGACGATCAGCCCCAGCATTTT; CDR3 protein: CAWSHRDRDDQPQHF
J gene: TRBJ2-5; clone size: -; V gene: TRBV28; D gene: TRBD1; CDR3 DNA: TGTGCCAGCAGCCGAGGGACAGTCGCGATGACCCAGTACTTC; CDR3 protein: CASSRGTVAMTQYF
J gene: TRBJ2-5; clone size: -; V gene: TRBV10-1; D gene: TRBD2; CDR3 DNA: TGCGCCAGCAGTGAGAGCGCTAGCGGGAGCGGCCAAGAGACCCAGTACTTC; CDR3 protein: CASSESASGSGQETQYF
J gene: TRBJ2-5; clone size: -; V gene: TRBV29-1; D gene: -; CDR3 DNA: TGCAGCGTTAGTCTAGCGCTCCAAGAGACCCAGTACTTC; CDR3 protein: CSVSLALQETQYF
J gene: TRBJ1-2; clone size: -; V gene: TRBV7-8; D gene: TRBD1; CDR3 DNA: TGTGCCAGCAGCTTAGCGGGACAGTCCTATGGCTACACCTTC; CDR3 protein: CASSLAGQSYGYTF
J gene: TRBJ2-7; clone size: once; V gene: TRBV7-2; D gene: -; CDR3 DNA: TGTGCCAGCAGCTTAGAGAAGGGACCGACCTACGAGCAGTACTTC; CDR3 protein: CASSLEKGPTYEQYF
J gene: TRBJ2-1; clone size: -; V gene: TRBV7-2; D gene: -; CDR3 DNA: TGTGCCAGCAGCTTATCCCCCGGGACCGCCAATGAGCAGTTCTTC; CDR3 protein: CASSLSPGTANEQFF
J gene: TRBJ2-5; clone size: -; V gene: TRBV4-1; D gene: TRBD2; CDR3 DNA: TGCGCCAGCAGGGCTAGCGGGACGGGGGAGACCCAGTACTTC; CDR3 protein: CASRASGTGETQYF
J gene: TRBJ2-3; clone size: -; V gene: TRBV10-2; D gene: -; CDR3 DNA: TGCGCCAGCAGTGAGGTACCGAGCACAGATACGCAGTATTTT; CDR3 protein: CASSEVPSTDTQYF
J gene: TRBJ2-4; clone size: -; V gene: TRBV5-1; D gene: -; CDR3 DNA: TGCGCCAGCAGCTTGGCCGGGGATTCGAGCAAAAACATTCAGTACTTC; CDR3 protein: CASSLAGDSSKNIQYF
J gene: TRBJ1-5; clone size: -; V gene: TRBV9; D gene: -; CDR3 DNA: TGTGCCAGCAGCCCGGACGGAAGCAATCAGCCCCAGCATTTT; CDR3 protein: CASSPDGSNQPQHF
J gene: TRBJ2-2; clone size: -; V gene: TRBV19; D gene: TRBD1; CDR3 DNA: TGTGCCAGTAGTATAGGAGGGACAGCAAACACCGGGGAGCTGTTTTTT; CDR3 protein: CASSIGGTANTGELFF